The TCR beta chain described here comes from a study of blood T cells in healthy people across ages. With a J-beta primer mix and a sample-barcoded 5' primer, a second PCR ran 7 to 11 cycles. TCRdb reanalysed the 5' RACE reads using MiXCR and keeps one entry per CDR3 protein. The repertoire holds 630,000 or so distinct CDR3 sequences, approximately 30% seen once, with just over 15% in the top ten. Per sample, extraction of total RNA gave at least 5 micrograms in every case. The germline V gene has CDR1 SGHRS and CDR2 YFSETQ. The CDR3 covers 16 residues. This clonotype showed up just a few times. Its target is unknown. Just one base apart from a much larger clone, this may be a read error. Study-level points and caveats: Calculation of diversity from one million T cells yielded estimates considered to be underestimates. Observed TCR beta diversity per million T cells went down as age went up. This fall followed a roughly linear course with age.

The sequencing input was blood. The clonotype originates from a woman of 80 years or more in good health. This chain connects TRBV5-1 to TRBJ2-1; D unclear. The CDR3 reads CASSLVTKSSHNEQFF. The CDR3 nucleotides read TGCGCCAGCAGCTTAGTCACCAAGAGCTCCCACAATGAGCAGTTCTTC.